Following are 14 T cell receptor beta chains from one sample sequenced in a study of blood T cell repertoires in COVID-19. The assay was immunoSEQ multiplex PCR, and TCRdb's table has in-frame clones only and misses some. Altogether 200,000 to 250,000 clones are present, 75% to 85% being singletons, with the ten largest covering around 1.3%. The material sequenced was peripheral blood. All receptors come from a woman in her thirties with COVID-19, enrolled during active disease.

This rearrangement joins TRBV2 to TRBJ2-2, with TRBD1 matching over 7 bases. V lost 10 bases, J lost 5 bases, and 7 bases stayed unmatched. This CDR3 has 13 amino acids. Germline values: CDR1 SNHLY, CDR2 FYNNEI. The CDR3 DNA sequence: TGTGCCACCGGGACAGAGTCTACCGGGGAGCTGTTTTTT. This translates into CATGTESTGELFF.

The chain joins TRBV6-1 to TRBJ2-3, with 11 bases lining up with TRBD2. Trimming at V came to 6 bases and at J to 1 base, leaving 6 bases not matched to a gene. There are 16 residues in the CDR3. Germline CDR1 MNHNS, CDR2 SASEGT. The CDR3 sequence is CASREIAGGGTDTQYF. In nucleotides, the CDR3 is TGTGCCAGCAGGGAAATAGCGGGGGGGGGCACAGATACGCAGTATTTT.

The chain carries TRBV28 and TRBJ2-6; a possible D gene is TRBD1 (6 bases). This CDR3 is built from 15 residues. Deletions cut 5 bases from V and 1 base from J, with 9 bases between. Germline V gene sequence: CDR1 MDHEN, CDR2 SYDVKM. The CDR3 bases are TGTGCCAGCAGTCTCGACAGGTCTGGGGCCAACGTCCTGACTTTC. This codes for CASSLDRSGANVLTF.

This clone was seen once. The chain joins TRBV2 to TRBJ2-7; D is possibly TRBD1 (5 bases). Trimming took off 5 bases at V and 0 bases at J, with 14 bases between the two ends. Germline-derived CDR1 and CDR2 are SNHLY and FYNNEI. This CDR3 spans 15 amino acids. The CDR3 spells CASSWQGRDSYEQYF. Written as DNA, the CDR3 is TGTGCCAGCAGTTGGCAGGGTCGAGACTCCTACGAGCAGTACTTC. Full variable domain (rest looked up from reference TRBV2 and TRBJ2-7): EPEVTQTPSHQVTQMGQEVILRCVPISNHLYFYWYRQILGQKVEFLVSFYNNEISEKSEIFDDQFSVERPDGSNFTLKIRSTKLEDSAMYFCASSWQGRDSYEQYFGPGTRLTVT.

For the CDR3, the DNA is TGTGCCAGCAGACACCCCATGAGGGAGGGGACTGAAGCTTTCTTT. This translates into CASRHPMREGTEAFF. The rearrangement links TRBV25-1 to TRBJ1-1; D may be TRBD1 (5 bases). The CDR3 is 15 amino acids. V dropped 6 bases and J dropped 5 bases, with 19 bases sitting between them. The germline V gene encodes CDR1 MGHDK and CDR2 SYGVNS.

The V gene is TRBV9, the J gene TRBJ2-7; TRBD1 matches at 9 bases. V lost 4 bases and J lost 0; bases outside the gene matches: 8. Germline V gene sequence: CDR1 SGDLS, CDR2 YYNGEE. The CDR3 runs to 16 residues. This CDR3 is CASSPEPGQGSYEQYF. CDR3 sequence (DNA): TGTGCCAGCAGCCCGGAGCCGGGACAGGGCTCCTACGAGCAGTACTTC.

This clone was observed once. The chain recombines TRBV3-1 (or the pseudogene TRBV3-2) with TRBJ1-1; D is perhaps TRBD1 (6 bases). This CDR3 region has 13 residues. Germline values: CDR1 LGHDT, CDR2 YNNKEL (reference sequence). Trimming cost V 7 bases and J 0 bases, with 9 bases left between them. This CDR3 is CASMRTVNTEAFF. The CDR3 region has the DNA TGTGCCAGCATGAGGACAGTGAACACTGAAGCTTTCTTT.

V usage is TRBV7-3 and J usage is TRBJ2-3; no definite D call. The CDR3 runs to 13 residues. Germline CDR1 is SGHTA and CDR2 is FQGTGA. V was shortened by 2 bases and J by 6 bases, with 9 bases between the two germline ends. The CDR3 protein is CASSLSASDTQYF. The CDR3 nucleotides read TGTGCCAGCAGCTTATCCGCGTCGGATACGCAGTATTTT.

The rearrangement uses TRBV9 and TRBJ1-2, with no clear D. Germline loops: CDR1 SGDLS, CDR2 YYNGEE. V was shortened by 4 bases and J by 10 bases, with 23 bases between the two germline ends. The CDR3 contains 15 residues. The DNA of the CDR3 is TGTGCCAGCAGCCCACAGAACCGGGATCCTCTGGACTACACCTTC. This gives the protein CASSPQNRDPLDYTF.

The V call is TRBV24-1, the J call TRBJ2-2, with 10 bases matching TRBD1. Germline CDR1 reads KGHDR; CDR2 reads SFDVKD. The CDR3 length is 19 residues. V lost 3 bases, J lost 0 bases, and 9 bases stayed unmatched. The CDR3 DNA follows: TGTGCCACCAGTGATAGACAGACAGGGGGCGCAACGAACACCGGGGAGCTGTTTTTT. It is translated as CATSDRQTGGATNTGELFF.

For the CDR3, the DNA is TGTGCCAGCAGTTACCTAAGGACAGGGGGACTCTACAATGAGCAGTTCTTC. Amino acids: CASSYLRTGGLYNEQFF. The chain employs TRBV6-2 or TRBV6-3 and TRBJ2-1, with 10 nucleotides matching TRBD1. This CDR3 contains 17 residues. J lost 3 bases, V lost 2 bases, and 7 bases had no gene match. Germline CDR1 is MNHEY and CDR2 is SVGEGT.

The rearrangement joins TRBV5-4 to TRBJ2-7, with D tentatively TRBD1 (6 bases). The germline V gene has CDR1 SGHNT and CDR2 YYREEE (reference sequence). V was shortened by 3 bases and J by 3 bases, with 16 bases between the two germline ends. The CDR3 has 15 amino acids. Here the CDR3 reads CASSSSTGPLYEQYF. The CDR3 nucleotides are TGTGCCAGCAGCTCATCAACAGGGCCTCTCTACGAGCAGTACTTC.

In nucleotides, the CDR3 is TGTGCCGGAGGCCCAAGGGGGAATCAGCCCCAGCATTTT. Its translation is CAGGPRGNQPQHF. The J gene is TRBJ1-5, the V gene TRBV6-5; TRBD1 is a possible D gene (6 bases). Germline CDR1 and CDR2: MNHEY and SVGAGI. This CDR3 region has 13 residues. V was trimmed by 11 bases and J by 4 bases, leaving 15 bases between them.

This chain connects TRBV29-1 to TRBJ1-4; D uncertain. Trimming removed 4 bases at V and 8 bases at J, with 8 bases between. This CDR3 contains 11 residues. Germline assignment: CDR1 SQVTM and CDR2 ANQGSEA. The DNA for the CDR3 is TGCAGCGTTGGAGGAGGCGAAAAACTGTTTTTT. Translating it yields CSVGGGEKLFF. The complete variable domain, with remaining parts taken from reference TRBV29-1 and TRBJ1-4, reads SAVISQKPSRDICQRGTSLTIQCQVDSQVTMMFWYRQQPGQSLTLIATANQGSEATYESGFVIDKFPISRPNLTFSTLTVSNMSPEDSSIYLCSVGGGEKLFFGSGTQLSVL.